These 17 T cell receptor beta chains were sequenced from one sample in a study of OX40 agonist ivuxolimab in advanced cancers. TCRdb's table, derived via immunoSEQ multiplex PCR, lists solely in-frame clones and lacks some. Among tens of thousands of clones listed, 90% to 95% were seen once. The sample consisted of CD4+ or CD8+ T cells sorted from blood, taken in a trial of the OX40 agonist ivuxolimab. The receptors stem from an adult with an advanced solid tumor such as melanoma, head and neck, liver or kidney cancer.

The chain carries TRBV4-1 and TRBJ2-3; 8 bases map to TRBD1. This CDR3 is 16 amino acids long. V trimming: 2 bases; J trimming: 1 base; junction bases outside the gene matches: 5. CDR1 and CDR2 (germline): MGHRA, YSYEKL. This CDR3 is CASSQIWTGRTDTQYF. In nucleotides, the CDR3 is TGCGCCAGCAGCCAAATCTGGACAGGGCGCACAGATACGCAGTATTTT.

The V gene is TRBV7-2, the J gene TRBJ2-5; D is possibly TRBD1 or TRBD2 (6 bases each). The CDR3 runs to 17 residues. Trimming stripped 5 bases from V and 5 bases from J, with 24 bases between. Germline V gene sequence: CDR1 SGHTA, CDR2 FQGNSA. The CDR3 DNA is TGTGCCAGCAGCCCAGAAAGAGGGGGAGGTAGGGCGGAGACCCAGTACTTC. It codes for CASSPERGGGRAETQYF.

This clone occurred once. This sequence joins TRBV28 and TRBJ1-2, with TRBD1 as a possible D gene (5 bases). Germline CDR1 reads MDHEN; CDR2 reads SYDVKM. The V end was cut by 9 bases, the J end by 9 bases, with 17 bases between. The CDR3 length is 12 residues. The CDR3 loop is CASRSAVGRYTF. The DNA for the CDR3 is TGTGCCAGTAGATCCGCTGTGGGACGCTACACCTTC.

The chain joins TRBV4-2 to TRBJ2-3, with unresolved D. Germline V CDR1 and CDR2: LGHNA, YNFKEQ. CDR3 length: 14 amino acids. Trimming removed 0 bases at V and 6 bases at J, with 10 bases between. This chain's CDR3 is CASSQEVTQDTQYF. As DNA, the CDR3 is TGTGCCAGCAGCCAAGAGGTTACTCAGGATACGCAGTATTTT.

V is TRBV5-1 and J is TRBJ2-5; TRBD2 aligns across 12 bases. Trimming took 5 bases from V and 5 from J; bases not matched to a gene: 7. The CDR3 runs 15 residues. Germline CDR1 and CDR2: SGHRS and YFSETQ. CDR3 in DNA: TGCGCCAGCAGATTGACTAGCGGGAGTAGGGAGACCCAGTACTTC. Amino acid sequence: CASRLTSGSRETQYF.

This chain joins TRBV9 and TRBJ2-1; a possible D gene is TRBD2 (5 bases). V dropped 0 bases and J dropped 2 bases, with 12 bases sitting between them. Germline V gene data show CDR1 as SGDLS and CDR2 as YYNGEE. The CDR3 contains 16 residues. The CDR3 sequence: CASSVGLLAPYNEQFF. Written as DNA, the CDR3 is TGTGCCAGCAGCGTAGGTCTCCTAGCCCCCTACAATGAGCAGTTCTTC.

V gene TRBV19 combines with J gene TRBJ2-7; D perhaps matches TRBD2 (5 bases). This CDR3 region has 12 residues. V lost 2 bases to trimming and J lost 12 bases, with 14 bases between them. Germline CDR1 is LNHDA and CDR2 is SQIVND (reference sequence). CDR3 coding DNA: TGTGCCAGTAGTATACAGAACGGACTCCTGTACTTC. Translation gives CASSIQNGLLYF. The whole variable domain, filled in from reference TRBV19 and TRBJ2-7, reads DGGITQSPKYLFRKEGQNVTLSCEQNLNHDAMYWYRQDPGQGLRLIYYSQIVNDFQKGDIAEGYSVSREKKESFPLTVTSAQKNPTAFYLCASSIQNGLLYFGPGTRLTVT.

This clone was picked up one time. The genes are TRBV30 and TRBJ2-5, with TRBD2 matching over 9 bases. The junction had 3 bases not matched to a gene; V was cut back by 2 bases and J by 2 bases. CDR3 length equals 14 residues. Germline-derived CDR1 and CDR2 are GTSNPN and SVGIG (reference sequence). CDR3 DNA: TGTGCCTGGAGTTTGACTAGCGGTCAAGAGACCCAGTACTTC. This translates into CAWSLTSGQETQYF.

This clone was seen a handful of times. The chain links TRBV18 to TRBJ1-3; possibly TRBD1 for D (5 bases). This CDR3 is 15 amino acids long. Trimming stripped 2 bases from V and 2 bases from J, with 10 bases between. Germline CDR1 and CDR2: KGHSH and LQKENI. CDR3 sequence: CASSPSAGPGNTIYF. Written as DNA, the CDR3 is TGTGCCAGCTCACCATCCGCGGGGCCTGGAAACACCATATATTTT.

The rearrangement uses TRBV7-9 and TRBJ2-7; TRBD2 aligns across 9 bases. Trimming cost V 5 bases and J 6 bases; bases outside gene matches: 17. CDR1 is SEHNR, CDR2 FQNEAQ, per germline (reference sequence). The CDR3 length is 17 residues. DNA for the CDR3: TGTGCCAGCAGCCCCCAGAGCGGGGGGCAGGGTCACGGCGAGCAGTACTTC. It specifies CASSPQSGGQGHGEQYF.

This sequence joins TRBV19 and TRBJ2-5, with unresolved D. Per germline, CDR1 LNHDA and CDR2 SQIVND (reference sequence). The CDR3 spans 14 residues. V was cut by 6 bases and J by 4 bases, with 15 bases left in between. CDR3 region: CASRGLGTGETQYF. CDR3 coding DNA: TGTGCCAGTAGAGGCCTAGGTACCGGAGAGACCCAGTACTTC.

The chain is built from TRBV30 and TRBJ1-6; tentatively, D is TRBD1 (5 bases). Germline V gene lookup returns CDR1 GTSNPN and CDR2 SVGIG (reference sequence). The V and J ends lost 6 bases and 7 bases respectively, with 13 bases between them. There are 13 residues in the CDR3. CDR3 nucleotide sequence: TGTGCCTGTCCAGGGTCGGAGAATTCACCCCTCCACTTT. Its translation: CACPGSENSPLHF.

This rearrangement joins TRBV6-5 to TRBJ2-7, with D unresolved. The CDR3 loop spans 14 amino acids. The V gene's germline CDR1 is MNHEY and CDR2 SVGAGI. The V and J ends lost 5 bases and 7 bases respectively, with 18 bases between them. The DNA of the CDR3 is TGTGCCAGCAGTATAAGCTCGGTCGCCTTAGAGCAGTACTTC. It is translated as CASSISSVALEQYF.

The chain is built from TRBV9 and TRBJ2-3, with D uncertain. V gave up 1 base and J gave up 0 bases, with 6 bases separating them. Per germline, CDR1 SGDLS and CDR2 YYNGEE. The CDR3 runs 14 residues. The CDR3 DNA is TGTGCCAGCAGCGTATCCGTTAGCACAGATACGCAGTATTTT. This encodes CASSVSVSTDTQYF.

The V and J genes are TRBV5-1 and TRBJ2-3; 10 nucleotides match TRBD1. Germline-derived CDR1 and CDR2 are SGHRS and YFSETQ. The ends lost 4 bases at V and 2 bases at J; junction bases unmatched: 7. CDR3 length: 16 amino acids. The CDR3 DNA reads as TGCGCCAGCAGCCCGGCTGGGACAGGGGTCACAGATACGCAGTATTTT. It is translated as CASSPAGTGVTDTQYF.

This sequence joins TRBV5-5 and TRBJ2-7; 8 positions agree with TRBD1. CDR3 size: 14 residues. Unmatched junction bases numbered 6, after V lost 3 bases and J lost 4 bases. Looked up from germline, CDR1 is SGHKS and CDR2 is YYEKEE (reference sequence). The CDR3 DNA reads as TGTGCCAGCAGCTCTAGACAGGGGCGTTACGAGCAGTACTTC. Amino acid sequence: CASSSRQGRYEQYF.

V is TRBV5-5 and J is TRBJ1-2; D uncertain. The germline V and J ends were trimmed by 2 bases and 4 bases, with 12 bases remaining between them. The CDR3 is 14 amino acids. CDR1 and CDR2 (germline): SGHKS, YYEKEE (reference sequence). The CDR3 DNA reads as TGTGCCAGCAGCTTAGCTGGACGGGTCTATGGCTACACCTTC. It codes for CASSLAGRVYGYTF.